The 21 T cell receptor beta chains below come from one sample, sequenced in a study of cytomegalovirus exposure and HLA in healthy donors. In the PCR, 60 Vbeta and 13 Jbeta primers were used. Produced via immunoSEQ multiplex PCR; TCRdb's table is partial and in-frame only. Of 40,000 to 55,000 clones listed, roughly 80% are singletons. Sequencing used PBMCs. The receptors shown here come from a woman aged 35 to 49 in good health and CMV-seropositive.

This clone was picked up one time. The rearrangement uses TRBV5-4 and TRBJ1-1, with TRBD1 identical over 9 bases. The V and J ends lost 0 bases and 4 bases, in that order; junction bases with no gene match: 1. The CDR3 consists of 14 residues. Germline lookup yields CDR1 SGHNT and CDR2 YYREEE (reference sequence). In nucleotides, the CDR3 is TGTGCCAGCAGCTTGGCGACAGGGGGCACTGAAGCTTTCTTT. This encodes CASSLATGGTEAFF.

This chain connects TRBV2 to TRBJ2-5; 8 bases are shared with TRBD2. With V trimmed by 4 bases and J by 0 bases, 4 bases remained unmatched. Germline CDR1 and CDR2: SNHLY and FYNNEI. The CDR3 sequence is 15 residues long. This CDR3 reads CASSGERGNQETQYF. The CDR3 DNA reads as TGTGCCAGCAGTGGGGAGCGGGGGAACCAAGAGACCCAGTACTTC.

This sequence joins TRBV9 and TRBJ2-1, with TRBD1 matching over 8 bases. The CDR3 totals 14 residues. Germline V gene sequence: CDR1 SGDLS, CDR2 YYNGEE. V lost 0 bases to trimming and J lost 8 bases; unmatched junction nucleotides: 4. The CDR3 loop reads CASSVGTGLDEQFF. CDR3 nucleotide sequence: TGTGCCAGCAGCGTAGGGACAGGGTTGGATGAGCAGTTCTTC.

This clone was detected only a few times. The chain has TRBV12-5 and TRBJ2-1; 10 bases fit TRBD2. V was clipped by 0 bases and J by 6 bases; unmatched bases: 17. This CDR3 comprises 20 residues. The germline V gene encodes CDR1 LGHNT and CDR2 FRNRAP. The CDR3 region is CASGLVLSTISGGISNEQFF. CDR3 sequence (DNA): TGTGCTAGTGGTTTGGTTCTGTCTACTATTAGCGGGGGGATCTCCAATGAGCAGTTCTTC.

This clone appeared once. This chain connects TRBV28 to TRBJ1-5; D is undetermined. The CDR3 contains 12 residues. Germline loops: CDR1 MDHEN, CDR2 SYDVKM. The germline V and J ends were trimmed by 4 bases and 4 bases, with 5 bases remaining between them. The CDR3 DNA follows: TGTGCCAGCAGTTGGCAGAATCAGCCCCAGCATTTT. This encodes CASSWQNQPQHF. Together with reference TRBV28 and TRBJ1-5, the CDR3 gives the full variable domain: DVKVTQSSRYLVKRTGEKVFLECVQDMDHENMFWYRQDPGLGLRLIYFSYDVKMKEKGDIPEGYSVSREKKERFSLILESASTNQTSMYLCASSWQNQPQHFGDGTRLSIL.

The chain links TRBV4-2 to TRBJ1-1; D might be TRBD1 (5 bases). This CDR3 is built from 14 residues. V lost 9 bases, J lost 0 bases, and 14 bases lay in between. Germline V gene lookup returns CDR1 LGHNA and CDR2 YNFKEQ. Here the CDR3 reads CASSRGGVNTEAFF. Written as DNA, the CDR3 is TGTGCCAGTTCTCGGGGGGGGGTGAACACTGAAGCTTTCTTT.

The chain uses TRBV15 and TRBJ2-5; 8 bases fit TRBD2. This CDR3 contains 12 residues. Germline-derived CDR1 and CDR2 are LNHNV and YYDKDF (reference sequence). The J segment lost 1 base and the V segment lost 9 bases, leaving 1 base of the junction unmatched. CDR3: CATAGGQETQYF. For the CDR3, the DNA is TGTGCCACTGCGGGGGGCCAAGAGACCCAGTACTTC.

The rearrangement joins TRBV27 to TRBJ1-5; unclear D gene. CDR3 length: 13 residues. The V gene lost 5 bases and the J gene lost 7 bases, with 12 bases spanning the gap. CDR1 and CDR2 (germline): MNHEY, SMNVEV (reference sequence). The CDR3 region is CASSLSGGQPQHF. The CDR3 DNA reads as TGTGCCAGCAGTCTTTCGGGTGGCCAGCCCCAGCATTTT.

The J gene is TRBJ1-1, the V gene TRBV9; no reliable D call. Germline CDR1 is SGDLS and CDR2 is YYNGEE. The CDR3 sequence is 13 residues long. The ends were cut back, 0 bases at V and 2 bases at J, with 5 bases in the middle. The CDR3 DNA follows: TGTGCCAGCAGCGTAGCTACCAACACTGAAGCTTTCTTT. It specifies CASSVATNTEAFF.

The chain couples TRBV7-8 to TRBJ2-2, with 7 bases aligning to TRBD2. CDR3 length equals 14 residues. Germline trimming cut 5 bases from V and 4 bases from J; bases unmatched to any gene: 4. Germline CDR1 and CDR2: SGHVS and FQNEAQ. CDR3 protein: CASSPVAGTGELFF. CDR3 bases: TGTGCCAGCAGCCCGGTAGCGGGCACCGGGGAGCTGTTTTTT.

The V call is TRBV7-2, the J call TRBJ1-1; the match to TRBD1 covers 10 bases. The germline V gene encodes CDR1 SGHTA and CDR2 FQGNSA. CDR3 length equals 15 residues. The trim removed 2 bases at V and 4 bases at J, leaving 4 bases unmatched. The CDR3 DNA is TGTGCCAGCAGCTTACAGGGACAGGGGAGCACTGAAGCTTTCTTT. It codes for CASSLQGQGSTEAFF.

Written as DNA, the CDR3 is TGTGCCAGCAGCTCGGGGCCTAGCGGGGGGACCTACGAGCAGTACTTC. Protein sequence: CASSSGPSGGTYEQYF. The V call is TRBV7-2, the J call TRBJ2-7; 11 positions agree with TRBD2. Germline V gene data show CDR1 as SGHTA and CDR2 as FQGNSA. The CDR3 totals 16 residues. V gave up 4 bases and J gave up 2 bases; unmatched junction bases: 7.

This clone appeared a single time. The DNA for the CDR3 is TGTGCCAGTAGTCTGGGAGGGGAACCTTACAATGAGCAGTTCTTC. Amino acids: CASSLGGEPYNEQFF. This chain connects TRBV19 to TRBJ2-1, with TRBD2 matching 7 bases. The CDR3 covers 15 residues. V dropped 5 bases and J dropped 4; count of bases not matched to a gene: 8. Germline V gene sequence: CDR1 LNHDA, CDR2 SQIVND (reference sequence). The full variable domain, rest sourced from reference TRBV19 and TRBJ2-1, is DGGITQSPKYLFRKEGQNVTLSCEQNLNHDAMYWYRQDPGQGLRLIYYSQIVNDFQKGDIAEGYSVSREKKESFPLTVTSAQKNPTAFYLCASSLGGEPYNEQFFGPGTRLTVL.

The gene calls are TRBV29-1 and TRBJ2-5; TRBD2 might be the D (5 bases). The J call may be faulty, since TRBJ2-7 better matches the DNA end. In germline, CDR1 is SQVTM, CDR2 ANQGSEA. CDR3 length: 13 amino acids. The CDR3 nucleotides are TGCAGCGTTGTTAGCGTCCTGGATTACGAGCAGTACTTC. Protein product: CSVVSVLDYEQYF.

The rearrangement links TRBV4-1 to TRBJ1-5; no clear D gene. Trimming shortened V by 1 base and J by 6 bases, and 13 bases separated the two germline ends. The length of the CDR3 is 15 residues. CDR1 MGHRA and CDR2 YSYEKL come from the germline V gene. The CDR3 coding sequence is TGCGCCAGCAGCCAAGTCGGGTCGAGGTTTCAGCCCCAGCATTTT. Translation gives CASSQVGSRFQPQHF.

The rearrangement links TRBV28 to TRBJ2-3; TRBD1 is a possible D gene (7 bases). The CDR3 loop spans 15 amino acids. CDR1 is MDHEN, CDR2 SYDVKM, per germline. Trimming shortened V by 6 bases and J by 0 bases, and 13 bases separated the two germline ends. The CDR3 spells CASSSAGQSTDTQYF. DNA for the CDR3: TGTGCCAGCAGCTCGGCGGGACAGAGCACAGATACGCAGTATTTT.

V gene TRBV4-3 combines with J gene TRBJ1-4; 7 bases align to TRBD1. Germline CDR1 is LGHNA and CDR2 is YSLEER. Trimming took 5 bases from V and 6 from J; bases not matched to a gene: 9. CDR3 size: 15 residues. The CDR3 coding sequence is TGCGCCAGCAGCAAAGGGACAGTGGGAGATGAAAAACTGTTTTTT. Protein: CASSKGTVGDEKLFF.

The rearrangement joins TRBV14 to TRBJ2-7; D remains unclear. V was clipped by 2 bases and J by 9 bases, with 20 bases between them. The germline V gene encodes CDR1 SGHDN and CDR2 FVKESK. This CDR3 comprises 15 residues. As DNA, the CDR3 is TGTGCCAGCAGCCAAATTGGGCCTGGATACCACGGGCAGTACTTC. It yields the protein CASSQIGPGYHGQYF.

This chain uses TRBV28 with TRBJ2-7; the D gene is possibly TRBD1 (7 bases). This CDR3 has 12 residues. Germline CDR1 is MDHEN and CDR2 is SYDVKM. Trimming cost V 10 bases and J 7 bases, with 17 bases left between them. The CDR3 DNA reads TGTGCCACCAACGGAGGGGGCTGGGAGCAGTACTTC. This gives the protein CATNGGGWEQYF.

V and J are TRBV2 and TRBJ1-5; D remains ambiguous. The V end was cut by 2 bases, the J end by 4 bases, with 12 bases between. This CDR3 has 15 residues. In germline, CDR1 is SNHLY, CDR2 FYNNEI. CDR3 protein: CASSEYGPGNQPQHF. Here the CDR3 DNA reads TGTGCCAGCAGTGAATACGGGCCGGGGAATCAGCCCCAGCATTTT.

This chain connects TRBV29-1 to TRBJ1-2; weak D call: TRBD1 (5 bases). Trimming took off 6 bases at V and 8 bases at J, with 13 bases between the two ends. The CDR3 contains 11 residues. CDR1 and CDR2 from the germline V gene are SQVTM and ANQGSEA. The CDR3 region has the DNA TGCAGCGTGGATAGGGGATGGGGCTACACCTTC. Translating gives CSVDRGWGYTF.